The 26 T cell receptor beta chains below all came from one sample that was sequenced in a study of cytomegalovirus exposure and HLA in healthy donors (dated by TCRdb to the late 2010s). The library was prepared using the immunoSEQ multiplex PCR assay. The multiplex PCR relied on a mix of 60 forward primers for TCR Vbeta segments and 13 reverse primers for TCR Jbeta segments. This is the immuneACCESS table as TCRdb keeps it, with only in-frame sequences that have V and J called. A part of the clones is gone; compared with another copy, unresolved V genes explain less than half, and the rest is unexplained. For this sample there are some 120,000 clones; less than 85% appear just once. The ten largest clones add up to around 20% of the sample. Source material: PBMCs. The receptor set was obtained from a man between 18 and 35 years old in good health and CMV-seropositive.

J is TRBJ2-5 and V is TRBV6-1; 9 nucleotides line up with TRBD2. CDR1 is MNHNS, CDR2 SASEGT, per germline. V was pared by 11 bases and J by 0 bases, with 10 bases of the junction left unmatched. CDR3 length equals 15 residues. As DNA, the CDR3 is TGTGCCGTCTGGGTCGGCGGGGGGGACCAAGAGACCCAGTACTTC. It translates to CAVWVGGGDQETQYF.

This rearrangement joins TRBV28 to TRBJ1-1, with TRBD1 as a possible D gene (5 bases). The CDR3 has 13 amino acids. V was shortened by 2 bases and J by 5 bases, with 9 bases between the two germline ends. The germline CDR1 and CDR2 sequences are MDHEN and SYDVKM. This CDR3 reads CASSLEGVTEAFF. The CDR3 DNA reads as TGTGCCAGCAGTTTAGAAGGGGTGACTGAAGCTTTCTTT.

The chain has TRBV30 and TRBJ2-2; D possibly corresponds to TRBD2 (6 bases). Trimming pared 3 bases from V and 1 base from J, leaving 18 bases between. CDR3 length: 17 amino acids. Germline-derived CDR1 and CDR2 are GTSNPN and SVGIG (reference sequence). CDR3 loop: CAWRPRSSGLNTGELFF. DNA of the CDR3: TGTGCCTGGAGGCCCCGAAGTAGCGGACTGAACACCGGGGAGCTGTTTTTT.

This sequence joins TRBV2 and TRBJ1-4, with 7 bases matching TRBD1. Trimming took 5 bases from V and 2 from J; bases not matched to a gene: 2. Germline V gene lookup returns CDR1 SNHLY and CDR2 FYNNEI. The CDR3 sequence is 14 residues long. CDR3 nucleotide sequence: TGTGCCAGCAGTACGGGACAGACTAATGAAAAACTGTTTTTT. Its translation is CASSTGQTNEKLFF.

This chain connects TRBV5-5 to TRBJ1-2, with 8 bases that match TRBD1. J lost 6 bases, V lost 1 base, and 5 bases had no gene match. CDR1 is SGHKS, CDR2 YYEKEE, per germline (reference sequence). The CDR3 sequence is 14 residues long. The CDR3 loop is CASSLYRGNDGYTF. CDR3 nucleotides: TGTGCCAGCAGCTTGTACAGGGGGAATGATGGCTACACCTTC.

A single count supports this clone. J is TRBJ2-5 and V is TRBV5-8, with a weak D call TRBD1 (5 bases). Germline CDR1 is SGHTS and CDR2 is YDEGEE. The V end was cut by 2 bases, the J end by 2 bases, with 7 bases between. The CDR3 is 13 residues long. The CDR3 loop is CASSFRVQETQYF. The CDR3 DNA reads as TGTGCCAGCAGCTTCAGGGTTCAAGAGACCCAGTACTTC.

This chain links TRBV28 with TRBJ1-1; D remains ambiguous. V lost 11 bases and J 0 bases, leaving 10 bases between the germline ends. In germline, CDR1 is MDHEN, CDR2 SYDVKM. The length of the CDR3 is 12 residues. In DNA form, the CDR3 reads TGTGCCCTAAGCGGTTTGAACACTGAAGCTTTCTTT. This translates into CALSGLNTEAFF.

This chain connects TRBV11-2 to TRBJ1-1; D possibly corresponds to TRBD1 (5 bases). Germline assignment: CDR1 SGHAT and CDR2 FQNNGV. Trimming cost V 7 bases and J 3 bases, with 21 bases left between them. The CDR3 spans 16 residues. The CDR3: CASTTIPRKGYTEAFF. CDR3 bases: TGTGCCAGCACCACAATCCCGAGGAAGGGGTACACTGAAGCTTTCTTT.

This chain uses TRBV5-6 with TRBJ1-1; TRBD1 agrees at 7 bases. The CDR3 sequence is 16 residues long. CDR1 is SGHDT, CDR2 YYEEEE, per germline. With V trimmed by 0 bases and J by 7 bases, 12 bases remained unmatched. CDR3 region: CASSLGPATGVGEAFF. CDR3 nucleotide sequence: TGTGCCAGCAGCTTGGGGCCGGCAACAGGGGTGGGTGAAGCTTTCTTT. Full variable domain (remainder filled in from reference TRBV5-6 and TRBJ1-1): DAGVTQSPTHLIKTRGQQVTLRCSPKSGHDTVSWYQQALGQGPQFIFQYYEEEERQRGNFPDRFSGHQFPNYSSELNVNALLLGDSALYLCASSLGPATGVGEAFFGQGTRLTVV.

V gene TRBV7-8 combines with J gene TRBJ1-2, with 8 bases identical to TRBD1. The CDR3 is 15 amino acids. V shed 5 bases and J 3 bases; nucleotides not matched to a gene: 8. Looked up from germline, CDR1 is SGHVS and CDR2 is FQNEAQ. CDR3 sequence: CASSPGTGWDYGYTF. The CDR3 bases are TGTGCCAGCAGCCCAGGGACAGGATGGGACTATGGCTACACCTTC.

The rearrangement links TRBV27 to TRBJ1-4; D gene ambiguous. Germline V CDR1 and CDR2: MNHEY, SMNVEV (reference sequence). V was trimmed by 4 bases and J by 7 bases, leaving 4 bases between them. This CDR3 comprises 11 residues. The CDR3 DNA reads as TGTGCCAGCAGTTCGGGTGAAAAACTGTTTTTT. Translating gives CASSSGEKLFF.

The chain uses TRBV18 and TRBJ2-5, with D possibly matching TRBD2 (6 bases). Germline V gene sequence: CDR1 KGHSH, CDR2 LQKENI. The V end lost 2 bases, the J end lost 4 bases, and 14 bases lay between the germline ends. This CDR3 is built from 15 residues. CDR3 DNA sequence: TGTGCCAGCTCACCAGGCAGGTTGGGAGGAGAGACCCAGTACTTC. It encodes CASSPGRLGGETQYF.

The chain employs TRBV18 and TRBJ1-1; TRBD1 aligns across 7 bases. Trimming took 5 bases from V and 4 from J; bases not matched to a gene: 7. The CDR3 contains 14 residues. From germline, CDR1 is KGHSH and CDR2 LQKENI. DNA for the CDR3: TGTGCCAGCTCATCGACAGGGACCGGCACTGAAGCTTTCTTT. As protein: CASSSTGTGTEAFF.

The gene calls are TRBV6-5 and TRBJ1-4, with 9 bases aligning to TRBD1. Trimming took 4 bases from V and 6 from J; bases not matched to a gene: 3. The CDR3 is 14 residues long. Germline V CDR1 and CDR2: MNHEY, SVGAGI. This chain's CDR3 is CASSLGQGYEKLFF. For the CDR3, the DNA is TGTGCCAGCAGTTTGGGACAGGGATATGAAAAACTGTTTTTT.

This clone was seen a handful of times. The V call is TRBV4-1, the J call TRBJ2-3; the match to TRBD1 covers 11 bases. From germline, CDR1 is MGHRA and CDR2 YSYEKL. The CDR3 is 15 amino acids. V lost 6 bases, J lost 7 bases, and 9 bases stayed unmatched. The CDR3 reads CASREIGTGGNTQYF. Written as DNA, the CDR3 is TGCGCCAGCAGAGAAATCGGGACAGGGGGGAATACGCAGTATTTT.

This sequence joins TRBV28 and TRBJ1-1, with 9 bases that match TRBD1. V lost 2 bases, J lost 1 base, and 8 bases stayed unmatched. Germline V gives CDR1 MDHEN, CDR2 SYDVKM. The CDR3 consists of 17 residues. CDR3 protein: CASSLAGQGYPNTEAFF. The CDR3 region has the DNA TGTGCCAGCAGTTTAGCGGGACAGGGCTATCCGAACACTGAAGCTTTCTTT.

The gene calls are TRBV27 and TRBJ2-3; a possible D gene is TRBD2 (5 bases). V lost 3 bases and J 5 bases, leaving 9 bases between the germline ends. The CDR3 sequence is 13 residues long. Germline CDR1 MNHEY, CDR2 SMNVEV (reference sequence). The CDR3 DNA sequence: TGTGCCAGCAGTTTTTTGGGAGAAGATACGCAGTATTTT. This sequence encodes CASSFLGEDTQYF.

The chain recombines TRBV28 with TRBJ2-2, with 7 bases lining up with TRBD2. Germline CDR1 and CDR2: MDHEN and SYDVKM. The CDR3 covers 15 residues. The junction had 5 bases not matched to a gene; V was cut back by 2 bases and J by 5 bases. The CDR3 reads CASSLVREVTGELFF. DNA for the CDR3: TGTGCCAGCAGTTTAGTTCGGGAGGTAACCGGGGAGCTGTTTTTT.

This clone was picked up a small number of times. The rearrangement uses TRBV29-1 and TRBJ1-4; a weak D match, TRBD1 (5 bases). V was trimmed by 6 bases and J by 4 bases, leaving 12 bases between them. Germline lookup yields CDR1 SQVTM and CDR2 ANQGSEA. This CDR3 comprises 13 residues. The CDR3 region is CSVLDKNNEKLFF. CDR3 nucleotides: TGCAGCGTCCTGGACAAAAATAATGAAAAACTGTTTTTT.

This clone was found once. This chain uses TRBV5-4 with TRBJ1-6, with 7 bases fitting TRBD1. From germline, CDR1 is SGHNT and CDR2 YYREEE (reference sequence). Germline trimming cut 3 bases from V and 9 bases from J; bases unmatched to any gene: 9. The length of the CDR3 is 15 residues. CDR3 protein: CASSSPGTVGSPLHF. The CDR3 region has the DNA TGTGCCAGCAGCTCCCCCGGGACAGTCGGTTCACCCCTCCACTTT. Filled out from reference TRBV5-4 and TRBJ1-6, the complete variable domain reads ETGVTQSPTHLIKTRGQQVTLRCSSQSGHNTVSWYQQALGQGPQFIFQYYREEENGRGNFPPRFSGLQFPNYSSELNVNALELDDSALYLCASSSPGTVGSPLHFGNGTRLTVT.

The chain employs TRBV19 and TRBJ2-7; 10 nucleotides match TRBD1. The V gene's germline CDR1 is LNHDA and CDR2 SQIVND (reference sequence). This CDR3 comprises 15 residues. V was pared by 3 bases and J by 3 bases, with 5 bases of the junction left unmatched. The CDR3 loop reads CASSIGTGAFYEQYF. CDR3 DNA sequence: TGTGCCAGTAGTATTGGGACAGGGGCATTCTACGAGCAGTACTTC.

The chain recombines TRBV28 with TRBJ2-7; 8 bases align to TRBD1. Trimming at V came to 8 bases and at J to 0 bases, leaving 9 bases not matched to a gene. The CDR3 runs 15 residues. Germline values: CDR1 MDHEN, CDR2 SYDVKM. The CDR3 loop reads CASSYQGTGSYEQYF. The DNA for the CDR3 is TGTGCCAGCTCCTATCAAGGGACAGGCTCCTACGAGCAGTACTTC.

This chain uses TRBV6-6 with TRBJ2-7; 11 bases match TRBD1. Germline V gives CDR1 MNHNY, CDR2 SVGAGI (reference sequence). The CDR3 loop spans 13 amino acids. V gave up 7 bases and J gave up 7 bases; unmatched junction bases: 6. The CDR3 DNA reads TGTGCCAGCATCGGACAGGGGGCGGAGGAGCAGTACTTC. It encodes CASIGQGAEEQYF.

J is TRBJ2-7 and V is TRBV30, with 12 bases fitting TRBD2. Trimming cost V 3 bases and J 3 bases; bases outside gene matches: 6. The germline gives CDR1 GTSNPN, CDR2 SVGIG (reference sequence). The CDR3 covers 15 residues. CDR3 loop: CAWRRLAGVNYEQYF. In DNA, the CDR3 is TGTGCCTGGAGGAGACTAGCGGGGGTAAACTACGAGCAGTACTTC.

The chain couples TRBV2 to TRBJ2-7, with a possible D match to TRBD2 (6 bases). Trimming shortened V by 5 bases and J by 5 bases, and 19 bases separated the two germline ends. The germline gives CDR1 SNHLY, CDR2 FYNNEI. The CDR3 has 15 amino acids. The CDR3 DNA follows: TGTGCCAGCAGTCTCTATAGACTAGAGGGGAACGAGCAGTACTTC. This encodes CASSLYRLEGNEQYF. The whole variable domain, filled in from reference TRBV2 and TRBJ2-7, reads EPEVTQTPSHQVTQMGQEVILRCVPISNHLYFYWYRQILGQKVEFLVSFYNNEISEKSEIFDDQFSVERPDGSNFTLKIRSTKLEDSAMYFCASSLYRLEGNEQYFGPGTRLTVT.

CDR3 sequence reads: CASSPNDIGNTIYF. DNA for the CDR3: TGTGCCAGCTCACCAAACGACATTGGAAACACCATATATTTT. The chain uses TRBV18 and TRBJ1-3; no definite D call. Germline V gene lookup returns CDR1 KGHSH and CDR2 LQKENI. V lost 2 bases and J 3 bases, leaving 8 bases between the germline ends. CDR3 length: 14 residues.